This T cell receptor beta chain was sequenced during a study of shared clonotypes between healthy human individuals. Study at large: Each donor's CD8 memory used one plate, CD8 naive two, each CD4 subset three.

Repertoires were generated with immunoSEQ multiplex PCR, while TCRdb's copy carries only in-frame clones and drops some. The sample holds roughly 760,000 clones, roughly 70% seen once. Sequencing was performed on memory CD4+ T cells sorted from blood. Sample subset: CD45RA-negative fraction. This clonotype was sampled from a woman younger than 45 in good health.

The DNA for the CDR3 is TGTGCCAGCAGGGCTGAGGTCACTGAAGCTTTCTTT. Amino acids: CASRAEVTEAFF. V usage is TRBV2 and J usage is TRBJ1-1; D not resolved. Germline CDR1 and CDR2: SNHLY and FYNNEI. V lost 6 bases and J 4 bases, leaving 9 bases between the germline ends. The CDR3 extends over 12 amino acids.